This TCR beta chain is from a study of T cells in Graves' hyperthyroidism and ophthalmopathy. Germline CDR1 SGHTS, CDR2 YDEGEE. The CDR3 runs 16 residues. Pregnant or lactating patients were excluded, as were those with uncontrolled infection or other autoimmune disease. PBMCs came from more than 9 ml fresh peripheral blood. Regarding this clonotype: One end of the junction is discordant with germline, which a read error may explain.

Researchers took RNA transcripts and amplified the TCR beta CDR3 regions from them. Initially, a first-round RT-PCR of the TCR CDR3 employed the HTBI primer set. TCRdb re-called the multiplex PCR reads through MiXCR, storing one row per CDR3 protein. The sample has 400,000 or so distinct CDR3 sequences; over 12% are singletons. The V gene is TRBV5-8, the J gene TRBJ2-1; 10 bases are a match to TRBD2. The sequencing input was blood. This sequence originates from a woman aged 60 to 75 with Graves' ophthalmopathy. The CDR3 nucleotides are TGTGCCAGCAGCTTGGGGATAGCGGGGGGATACAATGACCAGTTCTTC. Translating gives CASSLGIAGGYNDQFF.